The 32 T cell receptor beta chains below come from one sample, sequenced in a study of blood T cell repertoires in COVID-19. Produced via immunoSEQ multiplex PCR; TCRdb's table is partial and in-frame only. The sample has 360,000 or so clones, around 87% seen once. The specimen sequenced was peripheral blood. The receptors were sampled from a man younger than 30 with active or convalescent COVID-19.

The rearrangement uses TRBV4-1 and TRBJ2-5, with D possibly being TRBD1 (6 bases). Trimming removed 3 bases at V and 5 bases at J, with 16 bases between. Looked up from germline, CDR1 is MGHRA and CDR2 is YSYEKL. This CDR3 has 15 amino acids. The CDR3 here is CASSQSHRVGETQYF. The DNA for the CDR3 is TGCGCCAGCAGCCAGTCACACAGGGTAGGGGAGACCCAGTACTTC.

This sequence joins TRBV14 and TRBJ2-7; D might be TRBD1 (6 bases). The CDR3 has 12 amino acids. CDR1 SGHDN and CDR2 FVKESK come from the germline V gene. Trimming removed 4 bases at V and 11 bases at J, with 15 bases between. The CDR3 sequence: CASSRRQVEKYF. The DNA of the CDR3 is TGTGCCAGCAGCCGCCGACAGGTAGAGAAGTACTTC.

This clone was seen only once. This rearrangement joins TRBV24-1 to TRBJ2-1, with D tentatively TRBD2 (5 bases). The CDR3 extends over 14 amino acids. The V and J ends lost 9 bases and 1 base respectively, with 12 bases between them. Per the germline V gene, CDR1 is KGHDR and CDR2 is SFDVKD. The CDR3 sequence: CATSTSPSYNEQFF. In DNA form, the CDR3 reads TGTGCCACCTCCACTAGTCCTTCCTACAATGAGCAGTTCTTC.

CDR3 nucleotides: TGTGCCATCAGTAATGGACAGACCTACGAGCAGTACTTC. This gives the protein CAISNGQTYEQYF. V is TRBV10-3 and J is TRBJ2-7; D might be TRBD1 (6 bases). Trimming stripped 5 bases from V and 2 bases from J, with 10 bases between. The germline gives CDR1 ENHRY, CDR2 SYGVKD. The CDR3 has 13 residues.

The V call is TRBV7-9, the J call TRBJ2-1; D is possibly TRBD2 (5 bases). Trimming removed 6 bases from V and 7 bases from J, with 16 bases in between. CDR1 and CDR2 (germline): SEHNR, FQNEAQ (reference sequence). The CDR3 has 14 residues. CDR3 bases: TGTGCCAGCAGGCCTCCTGGGGAGCTGAATGAGCAGTTCTTC. Protein: CASRPPGELNEQFF.

The genes are TRBV27 and TRBJ1-1; D unclear. The CDR3 contains 13 residues. Germline CDR1 is MNHEY and CDR2 is SMNVEV (reference sequence). V lost 2 bases to trimming and J lost 4 bases, with 8 bases between them. For the CDR3, the DNA is TGTGCCAGCAGTTTAGGAGGGCTCACTGAAGCTTTCTTT. This gives the protein CASSLGGLTEAFF.

V gene TRBV27 combines with J gene TRBJ1-2; D perhaps matches TRBD1 (6 bases). This CDR3 has 14 amino acids. From germline, CDR1 is MNHEY and CDR2 SMNVEV (reference sequence). Trimming took 2 bases from V and 3 from J, leaving 10 bases between them. The CDR3 region has the DNA TGTGCCAGCAGTTTAAATACAGGGTACTATGGCTACACCTTC. Translating it yields CASSLNTGYYGYTF.

V gene TRBV6-5 combines with J gene TRBJ1-6; D unresolved. This CDR3 has 12 residues. V lost 5 bases, J lost 7 bases, and 6 bases lay in between. Germline CDR1 reads MNHEY; CDR2 reads SVGAGI. CDR3: CASSQYNSPLHF. The CDR3 DNA sequence: TGTGCCAGCAGTCAGTACAATTCACCCCTCCACTTT.

The chain joins TRBV7-2 to TRBJ1-2; the D gene is possibly TRBD1 (5 bases). Germline CDR1 SGHTA, CDR2 FQGNSA. V was clipped by 1 base and J by 3 bases, with 12 bases between them. This CDR3 contains 15 residues. The CDR3: CASSLGSGIYYGYTF. DNA for the CDR3: TGTGCCAGCAGCTTAGGTTCAGGGATATACTATGGCTACACCTTC.

Remarks on this clone: Other DNA sequences in this sample translate to the same CDR3. V gene TRBV9 combines with J gene TRBJ2-7; the match to TRBD2 covers 10 bases. This CDR3 has 15 residues. V lost 0 bases to trimming and J lost 3 bases; unmatched junction nucleotides: 3. Germline V gives CDR1 SGDLS, CDR2 YYNGEE. The CDR3 nucleotides are TGTGCCAGCAGCGTAGGGTCTAGCGGGAGCTACGAGCAGTACTTC. The encoded protein is CASSVGSSGSYEQYF.

The CDR3 region is CASSLVPGGELFF. The CDR3 DNA follows: TGTGCCAGCAGCTTAGTCCCGGGGGGGGAGCTGTTTTTT. This rearrangement joins TRBV7-9 to TRBJ2-2; D may be TRBD2 (5 bases). The CDR3 is 13 amino acids. V lost 1 base and J 8 bases, leaving 8 bases between the germline ends. Germline assignment: CDR1 SEHNR and CDR2 FQNEAQ (reference sequence). Complete variable domain (other parts from reference TRBV7-9 and TRBJ2-2): DTGVSQNPRHKITKRGQNVTFRCDPISEHNRLYWYRQTLGQGPEFLTYFQNEAQLEKSRLLSDRFSAERPKGSFSTLEIQRTEQGDSAMYLCASSLVPGGELFFGEGSRLTVL.

This clone was detected a few times. The J gene is TRBJ2-1, the V gene TRBV24-1; D uncertain. This CDR3 is 13 amino acids long. The germline V gene has CDR1 KGHDR and CDR2 SFDVKD. V was trimmed by 1 base and J by 3 bases, leaving 3 bases between them. CDR3 sequence reads: CATSDFRYNEQFF. The CDR3 nucleotides are TGTGCCACCAGTGATTTTCGCTACAATGAGCAGTTCTTC.

This clone was detected only once. This chain uses TRBV20-1 with TRBJ2-5; no clear D gene. The CDR3 loop spans 11 amino acids. V lost 8 bases and J lost 5, with 12 bases in between. Germline-derived CDR1 and CDR2 are DFQATT and SNEGSKA (reference sequence). CDR3: CSSLTPETQYF. CDR3 DNA sequence: TGCAGTTCCCTTACACCCGAGACCCAGTACTTC.

CDR3 loop: CASSFAQQKLFF. CDR3 nucleotide sequence: TGTGCCAGCAGCTTTGCACAGCAAAAACTGTTTTTT. The J gene is TRBJ1-4, the V gene TRBV7-9; no clear D gene. Germline CDR1 SEHNR, CDR2 FQNEAQ (reference sequence). The CDR3 length is 12 residues. V lost 3 bases and J lost 9, with 8 bases in between.

J is TRBJ1-1 and V is TRBV4-3, with D unresolved. CDR3 size: 13 residues. Germline values: CDR1 LGHNA, CDR2 YSLEER. Deletions cut 1 base from V and 3 bases from J, with 6 bases between. The CDR3 DNA follows: TGCGCCAGCAGCCAAGTTGCGTACACTGAAGCTTTCTTT. Amino acid sequence: CASSQVAYTEAFF.

V and J are TRBV6-5 and TRBJ2-5, with D possibly being TRBD2 (6 bases). V lost 2 bases, J lost 9 bases, and 7 bases lay in between. The germline gives CDR1 MNHEY, CDR2 SVGAGI. The CDR3 runs to 11 residues. CDR3 in amino acids: CASSYGRSQYF. CDR3 coding DNA: TGTGCCAGCAGTTACGGGAGGTCCCAGTACTTC.

The V gene is TRBV6-5, the J gene TRBJ2-1; 10 nucleotides agree with TRBD2. The CDR3 is made up of 15 amino acids. Per germline, CDR1 MNHEY and CDR2 SVGAGI. V was pared by 6 bases and J by 2 bases, with 4 bases of the junction left unmatched. CDR3 DNA: TGTGCCAGCAGAGGACTAGCGGTGACCTACAATGAGCAGTTCTTC. This encodes CASRGLAVTYNEQFF.

This chain connects TRBV7-2 to TRBJ1-2; weak D call: TRBD1 (6 bases). Trimming left V 0 bases short and J 2 bases short, with 13 bases between. The length of the CDR3 is 16 residues. Per germline, CDR1 SGHTA and CDR2 FQGNSA. Here the CDR3 DNA reads TGTGCCAGCAGCTTAGCGCCGGGACACGAGAACTATGGCTACACCTTC. Amino acid sequence: CASSLAPGHENYGYTF.

The chain couples TRBV2 to TRBJ2-3, with a tentative D call TRBD2 (6 bases). The V gene lost 7 bases and the J gene lost 1 base, with 15 bases spanning the gap. This CDR3 spans 15 amino acids. The V gene's germline CDR1 is SNHLY and CDR2 FYNNEI. The CDR3 nucleotides read TGTGCCAGCAAGGGATTAGCGGTTCGCACAGATACGCAGTATTTT. Protein product: CASKGLAVRTDTQYF.

CDR3 amino acids: CASSQGRTTGSAQYF. The CDR3 DNA reads as TGTGCCAGCAGCCAAGGACGGACGACAGGGTCGGCGCAGTATTTT. This chain joins TRBV4-2 and TRBJ2-3; 7 bases fit TRBD1. Germline assignment: CDR1 LGHNA and CDR2 YNFKEQ. V shed 1 base and J 10 bases; nucleotides not matched to a gene: 11. The length of the CDR3 is 15 residues.

The V call is TRBV14, the J call TRBJ1-1; TRBD1 is a possible D gene (5 bases). This CDR3 spans 17 amino acids. Germline loops: CDR1 SGHDN, CDR2 FVKESK. V dropped 5 bases and J dropped 2 bases, with 21 bases sitting between them. The CDR3 spells CASSGSPTDKRNTEAFF. CDR3 sequence (DNA): TGTGCCAGCAGCGGAAGCCCAACGGACAAAAGAAACACTGAAGCTTTCTTT. Full variable domain (missing parts from reference TRBV14 and TRBJ1-1): EAGVTQFPSHSVIEKGQTVTLRCDPISGHDNLYWYRRVMGKEIKFLLHFVKESKQDESGMPNNRFLAERTGGTYSTLKVQPAELEDSGVYFCASSGSPTDKRNTEAFFGQGTRLTVV.

Remarks on this clone: The sample has other DNA sequences that encode this CDR3 too. The chain couples TRBV18 to TRBJ2-5, with a weak D call TRBD1 (6 bases). Between the trimmed V and J ends, which lost 6 bases and 4 bases, there was a span of 12 bases. This CDR3 spans 13 amino acids. CDR1 KGHSH and CDR2 LQKENI come from the germline V gene. CDR3 protein: CASSQQGRETQYF. CDR3 DNA sequence: TGTGCCAGCTCTCAACAGGGTCGAGAGACCCAGTACTTC.

This clone has just one count. The rearrangement uses TRBV7-2 and TRBJ1-4; TRBD1 might be the D (5 bases). V was trimmed by 5 bases and J by 7 bases, leaving 14 bases between them. Germline CDR1 is SGHTA and CDR2 is FQGNSA. The CDR3 runs 14 residues. The CDR3 protein is CASSPRGVGEKLFF. The CDR3 nucleotides are TGTGCCAGCAGCCCTAGGGGCGTGGGTGAAAAACTGTTTTTT. Complete variable domain (other parts from reference TRBV7-2 and TRBJ1-4): GAGVSQSPSNKVTEKGKDVELRCDPISGHTALYWYRQSLGQGLEFLIYFQGNSAPDKSGLPSDRFSAERTGGSVSTLTIQRTQQEDSAVYLCASSPRGVGEKLFFGSGTQLSVL.

This sequence joins TRBV5-5 and TRBJ2-2; possibly TRBD2 for D (6 bases). Per germline, CDR1 SGHKS and CDR2 YYEKEE (reference sequence). Trimming pared 2 bases from V and 4 bases from J, leaving 9 bases between. The CDR3 contains 14 residues. The DNA of the CDR3 is TGTGCCAGCAGCTTTATGGGGGGCACCGGGGAGCTGTTTTTT. Amino acid sequence: CASSFMGGTGELFF.

The rearrangement uses TRBV2 and TRBJ1-1, with 8 bases matching TRBD1. J was trimmed by 4 bases and V by 7 bases; bases with no gene match: 8. Germline values: CDR1 SNHLY, CDR2 FYNNEI. CDR3 length: 14 residues. CDR3 DNA: TGTGCCAGCAACTCCGGACAGGGAGGCACTGAAGCTTTCTTT. Its protein is CASNSGQGGTEAFF.

This sequence joins TRBV28 and TRBJ2-7; possible D gene TRBD2, 6 bases. CDR3 length: 14 residues. CDR1 and CDR2 (germline): MDHEN, SYDVKM. Trimming pared 4 bases from V and 3 bases from J, leaving 13 bases between. CDR3 DNA: TGTGCCAGCAGTTCGGTAGCGGACCTCTACGAGCAGTACTTC. Its translation: CASSSVADLYEQYF. Full variable domain (remainder filled in from reference TRBV28 and TRBJ2-7): DVKVTQSSRYLVKRTGEKVFLECVQDMDHENMFWYRQDPGLGLRLIYFSYDVKMKEKGDIPEGYSVSREKKERFSLILESASTNQTSMYLCASSSVADLYEQYFGPGTRLTVT.

With regard to this clone: In the same sample, other DNA sequences code for this CDR3. The chain couples TRBV5-1 to TRBJ1-4; D perhaps matches TRBD1 (5 bases). This CDR3 comprises 14 residues. Germline lookup yields CDR1 SGHRS and CDR2 YFSETQ. Trimming cost V 0 bases and J 8 bases, with 11 bases left between them. CDR3 in amino acids: CASSLGQGSEKLFF. CDR3 bases: TGCGCCAGCAGCTTGGGGCAGGGAAGCGAAAAACTGTTTTTT. The full variable domain, with the rest looked up from reference TRBV5-1 and TRBJ1-4, is KAGVTQTPRYLIKTRGQQVTLSCSPISGHRSVSWYQQTPGQGLQFLFEYFSETQRNKGNFPGRFSGRQFSNSRSEMNVSTLELGDSALYLCASSLGQGSEKLFFGSGTQLSVL.

V gene TRBV28 combines with J gene TRBJ2-3, with D perhaps matching TRBD2 (5 bases). Trimming cost V 5 bases and J 6 bases, with 21 bases left between them. Germline CDR1 is MDHEN and CDR2 is SYDVKM. CDR3 length equals 16 residues. The CDR3 coding sequence is TGTGCCAGCAGTCCCCCCCCTCGACTATTCCTTGATACGCAGTATTTT. Protein sequence: CASSPPPRLFLDTQYF.

This clone was observed a single time. The V gene is TRBV24-1, the J gene TRBJ2-1; possible D gene TRBD2, 5 bases. Looked up from germline, CDR1 is KGHDR and CDR2 is SFDVKD. CDR3 size: 16 residues. Trimming took off 0 bases at V and 1 base at J, with 9 bases between the two ends. CDR3 DNA sequence: TGTGCCACCAGTGATTTGGGCGGGCCATCCTACAATGAGCAGTTCTTC. Protein product: CATSDLGGPSYNEQFF.

The chain uses TRBV6-2 or TRBV6-3 and TRBJ1-2; D is perhaps TRBD1 (5 bases). There are 13 residues in the CDR3. Germline loops: CDR1 MNHEY, CDR2 SVGEGT. Trimming cost V 2 bases and J 4 bases, with 8 bases left between them. This CDR3 reads CASSYGTRYGYTF. In nucleotides, the CDR3 is TGTGCCAGCAGTTACGGGACTCGCTATGGCTACACCTTC.

The chain links TRBV3-1 (or the pseudogene TRBV3-2) to TRBJ2-7; 10 positions agree with TRBD2. The length of the CDR3 is 17 residues. Germline loops: CDR1 LGHDT, CDR2 YNNKEL (reference sequence). Germline trimming cut 1 base from V and 0 bases from J; bases unmatched to any gene: 6. The CDR3 here is CASSQVLAGGSSYEQYF. CDR3 bases: TGTGCCAGCAGCCAAGTTTTAGCGGGAGGATCCTCCTACGAGCAGTACTTC.

The genes are TRBV24-1 and TRBJ2-5, with D tentatively TRBD1 (6 bases). V was pared by 9 bases and J by 2 bases, with 21 bases between. Germline V gene data show CDR1 as KGHDR and CDR2 as SFDVKD. CDR3 length equals 16 residues. In nucleotides, the CDR3 is TGTGCCACCGGAAGAAAGGGGTTGGGACAACAAGAGACCCAGTACTTC. Residues: CATGRKGLGQQETQYF.